What follows is one T cell receptor (beta chain) and its context. Its matching antigen is unknown. Construction of TCR beta libraries was performed using quantitative 5'-RACE with molecular barcodes. Via MiXCR, TCRdb re-called the 5' RACE reads, giving one row per CDR3 protein. Here the sample spans approximately 150,000 distinct CDR3 sequences, 17% being singletons. This entry belongs to a study of CD8 T cells in ankylosing spondylitis. Overall study findings and caveats: Previously reported in reactive arthritis synovial fluid and blood were some of the motif variants. Disease-linked clones were reportedly significantly enriched in matched ankylosing spondylitis synovial fluid. Characteristic of ankylosing spondylitis blood, it appeared, was a TCR beta motif comprising eight highly homologous variants. Clones that were linked to disease were CD8+ and were relatively rare in peripheral blood.

V was cut by 6 bases and J by 10 bases, with 19 bases left in between. The CDR3 has 13 residues. Germline V gene sequence: CDR1 DFQATT, CDR2 SNEGSKA (reference sequence). This sequence was found in a male donor with ankylosing spondylitis. The sequencing input was blood, either unsorted or a sorted T cell fraction (not recorded which). The chain combines TRBV20-1 with TRBJ2-1, with D possibly called TRBD1 or TRBD2 (6 bases each). CDR3 in DNA: TGCAGTGCAAGGAGACTAGGGGGGACGGAGCAGTTCTTC. This codes for CSARRLGGTEQFF.